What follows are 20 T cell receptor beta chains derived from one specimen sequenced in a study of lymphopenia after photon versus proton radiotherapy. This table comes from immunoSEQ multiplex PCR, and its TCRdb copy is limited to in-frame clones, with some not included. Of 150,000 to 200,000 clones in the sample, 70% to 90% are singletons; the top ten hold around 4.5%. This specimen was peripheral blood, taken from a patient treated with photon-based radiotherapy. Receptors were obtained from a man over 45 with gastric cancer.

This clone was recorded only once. The CDR3 nucleotides are TGTGCCAGCAGTCGCCGGACAGGGGCGCTCGCAGGGAATGGCTACACCTTC. It codes for CASSRRTGALAGNGYTF. J is TRBJ1-2 and V is TRBV7-9; 9 nucleotides match TRBD1. The CDR3 loop spans 17 amino acids. Losses at the gene ends were 6 bases for V and 6 bases for J; bases not matched to a gene: 17. The V gene's germline CDR1 is SEHNR and CDR2 FQNEAQ (reference sequence).

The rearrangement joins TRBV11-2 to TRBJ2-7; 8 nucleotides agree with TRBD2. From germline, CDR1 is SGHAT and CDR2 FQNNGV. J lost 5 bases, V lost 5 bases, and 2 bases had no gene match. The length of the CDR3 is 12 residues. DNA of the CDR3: TGTGCCAGCAGCCCGGGGGGGGACGAGCAGTACTTC. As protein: CASSPGGDEQYF.

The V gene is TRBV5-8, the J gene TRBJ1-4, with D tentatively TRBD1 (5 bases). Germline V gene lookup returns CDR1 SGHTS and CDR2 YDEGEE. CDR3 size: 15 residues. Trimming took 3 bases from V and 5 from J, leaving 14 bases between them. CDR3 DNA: TGTGCCAGCAGCTCAGGGTACCGAGGAAATGAAAAACTGTTTTTT. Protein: CASSSGYRGNEKLFF.

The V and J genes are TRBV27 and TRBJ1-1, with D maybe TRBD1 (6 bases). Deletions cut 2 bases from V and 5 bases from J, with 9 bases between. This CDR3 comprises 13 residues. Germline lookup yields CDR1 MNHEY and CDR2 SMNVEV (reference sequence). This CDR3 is CASSLGGGTEAFF. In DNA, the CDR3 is TGTGCCAGCAGTTTAGGAGGGGGAACTGAAGCTTTCTTT.

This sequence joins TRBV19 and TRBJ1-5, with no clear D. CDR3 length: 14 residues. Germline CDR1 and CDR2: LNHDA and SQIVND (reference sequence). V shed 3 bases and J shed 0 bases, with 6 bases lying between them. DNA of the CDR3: TGTGCCAGTAGTATGATAGGTAGCAATCAGCCCCAGCATTTT. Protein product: CASSMIGSNQPQHF. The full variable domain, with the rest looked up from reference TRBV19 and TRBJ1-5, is DGGITQSPKYLFRKEGQNVTLSCEQNLNHDAMYWYRQDPGQGLRLIYYSQIVNDFQKGDIAEGYSVSREKKESFPLTVTSAQKNPTAFYLCASSMIGSNQPQHFGDGTRLSIL.

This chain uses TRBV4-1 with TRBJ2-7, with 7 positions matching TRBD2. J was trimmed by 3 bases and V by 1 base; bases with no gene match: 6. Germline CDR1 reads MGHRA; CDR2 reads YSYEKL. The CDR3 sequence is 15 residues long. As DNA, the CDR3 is TGCGCCAGCAGCCAAGGAGCGGGACGCGACTACGAGCAGTACTTC. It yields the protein CASSQGAGRDYEQYF.

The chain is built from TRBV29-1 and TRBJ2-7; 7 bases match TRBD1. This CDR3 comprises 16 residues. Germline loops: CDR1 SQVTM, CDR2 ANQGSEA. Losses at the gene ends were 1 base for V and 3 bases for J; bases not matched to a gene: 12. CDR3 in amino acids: CSVEGDSGGSLYEQYF. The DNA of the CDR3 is TGCAGCGTTGAAGGGGACAGCGGCGGATCTCTCTACGAGCAGTACTTC.

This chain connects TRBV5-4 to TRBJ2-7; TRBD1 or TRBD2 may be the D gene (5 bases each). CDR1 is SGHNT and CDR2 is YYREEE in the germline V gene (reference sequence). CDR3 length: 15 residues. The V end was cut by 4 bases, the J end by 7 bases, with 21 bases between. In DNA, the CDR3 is TGTGCCAGCAGCCCACACACCGGGGCAGCCGGGGAGCAGTACTTC. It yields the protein CASSPHTGAAGEQYF. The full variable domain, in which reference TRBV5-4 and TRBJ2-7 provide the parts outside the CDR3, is ETGVTQSPTHLIKTRGQQVTLRCSSQSGHNTVSWYQQALGQGPQFIFQYYREEENGRGNFPPRFSGLQFPNYSSELNVNALELDDSALYLCASSPHTGAAGEQYFGPGTRLTVT.

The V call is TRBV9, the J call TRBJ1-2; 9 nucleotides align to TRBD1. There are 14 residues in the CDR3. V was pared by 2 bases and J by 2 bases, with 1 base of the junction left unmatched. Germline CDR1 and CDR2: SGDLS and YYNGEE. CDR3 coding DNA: TGTGCCAGCAGCGTTGGGACAGGGAACTATGGCTACACCTTC. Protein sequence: CASSVGTGNYGYTF.

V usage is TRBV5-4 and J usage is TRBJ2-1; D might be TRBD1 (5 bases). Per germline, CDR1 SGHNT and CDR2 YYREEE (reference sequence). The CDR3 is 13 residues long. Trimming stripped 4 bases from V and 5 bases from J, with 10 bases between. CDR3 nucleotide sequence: TGTGCCAGCAGCCCCGACAGCCACAATGAGCAGTTCTTC. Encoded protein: CASSPDSHNEQFF.

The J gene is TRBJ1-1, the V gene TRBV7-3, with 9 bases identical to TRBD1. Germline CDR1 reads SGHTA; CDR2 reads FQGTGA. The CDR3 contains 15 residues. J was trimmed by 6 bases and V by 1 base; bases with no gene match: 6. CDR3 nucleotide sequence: TGTGCCAGCAGCTTAATGGGACAGGGAATCTCTGAAGCTTTCTTT. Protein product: CASSLMGQGISEAFF.

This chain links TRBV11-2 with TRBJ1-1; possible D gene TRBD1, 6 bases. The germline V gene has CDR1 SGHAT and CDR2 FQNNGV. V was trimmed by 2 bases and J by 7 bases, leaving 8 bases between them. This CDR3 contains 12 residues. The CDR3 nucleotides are TGTGCCAGCAGCTTAAGGGGGGTTGAAGCTTTCTTT. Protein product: CASSLRGVEAFF.

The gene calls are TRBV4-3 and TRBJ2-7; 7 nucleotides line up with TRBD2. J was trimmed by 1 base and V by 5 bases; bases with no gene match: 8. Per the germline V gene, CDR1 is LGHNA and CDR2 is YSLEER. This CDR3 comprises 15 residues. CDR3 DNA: TGCGCCAGCAGCAGTCAGCTGGGGGGGTCCTACGAGCAGTACTTC. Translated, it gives CASSSQLGGSYEQYF.

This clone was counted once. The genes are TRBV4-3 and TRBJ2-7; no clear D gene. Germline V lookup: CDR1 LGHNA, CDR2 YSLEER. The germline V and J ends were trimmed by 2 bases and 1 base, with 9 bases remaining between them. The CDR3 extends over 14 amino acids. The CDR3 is CASSQLDGSYEQYF. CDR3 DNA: TGCGCCAGCAGCCAACTGGACGGGTCCTACGAGCAGTACTTC.

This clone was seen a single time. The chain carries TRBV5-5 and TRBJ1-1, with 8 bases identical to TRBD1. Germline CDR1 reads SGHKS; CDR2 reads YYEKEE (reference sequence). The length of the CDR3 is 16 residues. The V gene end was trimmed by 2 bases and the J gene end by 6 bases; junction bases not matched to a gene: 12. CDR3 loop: CASSLAFDRGNSEAFF. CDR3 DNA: TGTGCCAGCAGCTTAGCCTTCGACAGGGGCAATTCTGAAGCTTTCTTT.

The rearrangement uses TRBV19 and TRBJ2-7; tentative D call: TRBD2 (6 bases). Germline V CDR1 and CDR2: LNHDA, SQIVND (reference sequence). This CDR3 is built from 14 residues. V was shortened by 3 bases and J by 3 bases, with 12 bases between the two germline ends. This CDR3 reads CASSIAGSIYEQYF. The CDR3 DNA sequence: TGTGCCAGTAGTATCGCGGGAAGCATCTACGAGCAGTACTTC.

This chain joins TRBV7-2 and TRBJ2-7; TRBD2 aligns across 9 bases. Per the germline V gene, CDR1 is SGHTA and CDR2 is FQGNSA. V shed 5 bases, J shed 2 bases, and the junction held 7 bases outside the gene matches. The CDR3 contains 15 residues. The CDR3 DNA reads TGTGCCAGCAGCCTGGTGACTAGCGGAACCTACGAGCAGTACTTC. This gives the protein CASSLVTSGTYEQYF.

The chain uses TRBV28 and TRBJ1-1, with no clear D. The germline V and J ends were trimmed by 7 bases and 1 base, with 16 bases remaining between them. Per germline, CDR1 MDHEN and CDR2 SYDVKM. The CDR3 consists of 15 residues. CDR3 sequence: CASTGSDLRNTEAFF. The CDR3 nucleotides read TGTGCCAGCACTGGATCGGACCTAAGGAACACTGAAGCTTTCTTT.

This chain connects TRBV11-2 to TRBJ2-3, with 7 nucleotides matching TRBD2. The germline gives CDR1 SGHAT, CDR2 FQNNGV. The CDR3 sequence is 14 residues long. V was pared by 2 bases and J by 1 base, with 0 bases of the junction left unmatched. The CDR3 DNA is TGTGCCAGCAGCTTAACTAGCGGCACAGATACGCAGTATTTT. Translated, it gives CASSLTSGTDTQYF. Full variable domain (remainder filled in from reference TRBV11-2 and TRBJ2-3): EAGVAQSPRYKIIEKRQSVAFWCNPISGHATLYWYQQILGQGPKLLIQFQNNGVVDDSQLPKDRFSAERLKGVDSTLKIQPAKLEDSAVYLCASSLTSGTDTQYFGPGTRLTVL.

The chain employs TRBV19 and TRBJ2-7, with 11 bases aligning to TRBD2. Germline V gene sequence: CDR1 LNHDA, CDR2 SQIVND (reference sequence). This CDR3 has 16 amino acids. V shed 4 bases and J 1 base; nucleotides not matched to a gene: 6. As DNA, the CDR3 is TGTGCCAGTAGTAACACCGGGACTAGCGGATCCTACGAGCAGTACTTC. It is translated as CASSNTGTSGSYEQYF.